This T cell receptor (beta chain) stems from a study of T cells after yellow fever vaccination (dated by TCRdb to about 2019). With regard to the full study: Libraries from fractions with low cell numbers were prepared with the SMART-Seq v4 Ultra Low Input RNA kit. Two healthy male donors, one aged 18 to 30 and one aged 30 to 39 years, were included in the cohort. To follow T-cell clones before and after both primary and booster YFV17D yellow fever vaccination, bulk TCR alpha and beta repertoires underwent longitudinal sequencing. Blood was collected at multiple timepoints before and after primary and secondary immunization, and bulk PBMC replicates and cell subsets were isolated. Summary of the overall study and its limitations: Computational filtering was needed because FACS-sorted repertoires could contain abundant contaminating clonotypes from the bulk population. The study included only two donors, which limits how far the findings can be generalized. After the booster, most of the clones that had expanded following primary vaccination were detected again (roughly 96% of CD4 and around 88% of CD8), which suggests that memory was broadly maintained. A small fraction of clonotypes appeared in both the CD4 and CD8 compartments, likely as a result of convergent recombination. Compared with the primary T-cell response, the secondary T-cell response was faster but weaker, reaching its peak on day 5 rather than on day 15.

For sequencing, an Illumina NovaSeq 6000 was employed. TCR cDNA was made using 5'RACE template switching, a step that added a universal primer site and unique molecular identifiers. cDNA synthesis was primed from both the TCR alpha and TCR beta constant segments. Two PCR steps were used to amplify libraries, with sample barcodes and sequencing adapters being added in the second step. Sequencing of the libraries was done on either Illumina HiSeq 2500 (2x100 bp) or NovaSeq (2x150 bp). Under the source paper's analysis protocol: MIGEC was used to demultiplex reads and collapse the reads into UMI consensus sequences, and MiXCR was used for V(D)J alignment. Clonotypes responding to the vaccine were identified with edgeR on replicate PBMC samples, with the criteria of FDR below 0.01 and a log2 fold change above 5 up to day 15. CD4 or CD8 identity was assigned to each bulk clonotype according to whether the clonotype was present at higher abundance in the sequenced CD4 repertoire or the sequenced CD8 repertoire. In TCRdb, the public reads were trimmed at Q25 with fastp and aligned with MiXCR, with productive beta chains retained. Under each unique CDR3 protein, matching rows form one entry showing the most common genes and DNA. The V and J calls were not made by the authors but by TCRdb's processing. Across this sample there are a few hundred thousand distinct CDR3 sequences, with about 4% seen only once. The ten most abundant clones make up roughly 25% of the sample.

The CDR3 has 14 amino acids, counting the end cysteine and phenylalanine. Only the CDR3 region is kept as DNA, spanning 42 bases read in frame from base 1. Taken from the germline V gene, the CDR1 and CDR2 loops are SGHRS and YFSETQ. V is pared back by 4 bases and J by 5 bases, with 15 bases lying between the germline termini. This clonotype was found a few times. Its antigen specificity is not known. One base away there is no much larger clone; base qualities are not given. The treatment or condition label, as the study defines it: live attenuated yellow fever vaccine strain. Two biological replicates of bulk PBMCs were collected at each blood-draw timepoint. A standard Ficoll-Paque protocol was used to isolate PBMCs from peripheral blood. TriZol was used to extract RNA from bulk PBMCs, CD4 and CD8 fractions, and dextramer-positive and dextramer-negative fractions.

Here the chain combines TRBV5-1 and TRBJ2-5, with the D segment identity uncertain. This sequence originates from a man aged 18 to 30 who received the YFV17D yellow fever vaccine. This specimen was PBMCs, taken 5 days after the yellow fever booster vaccination. The CDR3 protein is CASSPQGPGETQYF. At the DNA level, the sequence is TGCGCCAGCAGCCCTCAAGGGCCCGGGGAGACCCAGTACTTC.